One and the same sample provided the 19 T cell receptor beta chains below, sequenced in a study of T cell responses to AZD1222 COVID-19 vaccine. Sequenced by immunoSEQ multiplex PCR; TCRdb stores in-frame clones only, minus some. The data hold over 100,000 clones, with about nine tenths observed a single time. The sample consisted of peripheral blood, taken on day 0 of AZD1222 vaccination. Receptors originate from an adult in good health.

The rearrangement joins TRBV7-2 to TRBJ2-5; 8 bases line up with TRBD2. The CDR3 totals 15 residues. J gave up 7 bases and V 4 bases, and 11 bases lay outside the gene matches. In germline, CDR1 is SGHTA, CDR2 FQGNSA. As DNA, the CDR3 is TGTGCCAGCAGCTCCGGGGGGGTGGTGGCGGGGACCCAGTACTTC. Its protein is CASSSGGVVAGTQYF.

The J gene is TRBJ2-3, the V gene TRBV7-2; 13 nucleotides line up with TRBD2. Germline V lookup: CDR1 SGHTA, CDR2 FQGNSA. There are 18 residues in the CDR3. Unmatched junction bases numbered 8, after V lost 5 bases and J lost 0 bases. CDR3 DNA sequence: TGTGCCAGCAGCCCGCGACTAGCGGGGGGCCTTAGCACAGATACGCAGTATTTT. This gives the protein CASSPRLAGGLSTDTQYF.

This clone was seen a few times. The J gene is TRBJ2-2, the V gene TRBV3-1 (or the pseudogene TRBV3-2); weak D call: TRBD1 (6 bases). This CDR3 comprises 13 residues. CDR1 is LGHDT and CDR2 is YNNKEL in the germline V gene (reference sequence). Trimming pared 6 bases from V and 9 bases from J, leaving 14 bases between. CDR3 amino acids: CASSPTGIWELFF. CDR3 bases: TGTGCCAGCAGTCCTACAGGGATCTGGGAGCTGTTTTTT.

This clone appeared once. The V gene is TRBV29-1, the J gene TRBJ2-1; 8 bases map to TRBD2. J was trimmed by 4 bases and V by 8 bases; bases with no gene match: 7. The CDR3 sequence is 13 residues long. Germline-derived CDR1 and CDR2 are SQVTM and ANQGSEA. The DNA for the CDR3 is TGCAGCTCGGGCGGGGGGAGGTACAATGAGCAGTTCTTC. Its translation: CSSGGGRYNEQFF.

CDR3 in amino acids: CASSQPGQAYGYTF. CDR3 DNA sequence: TGTGCCAGCAGCCAACCGGGACAGGCATATGGCTACACCTTC. The J gene is TRBJ1-2, the V gene TRBV4-2; 8 bases fit TRBD1. The V gene end was trimmed by 2 bases and the J gene end by 5 bases; junction bases not matched to a gene: 4. The germline gives CDR1 LGHNA, CDR2 YNFKEQ. CDR3 length: 14 residues.

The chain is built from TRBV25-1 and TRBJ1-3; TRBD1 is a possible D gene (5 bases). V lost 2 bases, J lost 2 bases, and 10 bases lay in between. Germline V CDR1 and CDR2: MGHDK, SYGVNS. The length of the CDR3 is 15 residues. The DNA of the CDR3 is TGTGCCAGCAGTGAAACGGGCAGGGCTGGAAACACCATATATTTT. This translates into CASSETGRAGNTIYF.

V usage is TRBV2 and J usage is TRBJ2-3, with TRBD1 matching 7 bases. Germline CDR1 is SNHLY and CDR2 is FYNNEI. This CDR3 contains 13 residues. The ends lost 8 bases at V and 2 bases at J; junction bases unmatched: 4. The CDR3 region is CASWDSLTDTQYF. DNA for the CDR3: TGTGCCAGCTGGGACAGTCTCACAGATACGCAGTATTTT.

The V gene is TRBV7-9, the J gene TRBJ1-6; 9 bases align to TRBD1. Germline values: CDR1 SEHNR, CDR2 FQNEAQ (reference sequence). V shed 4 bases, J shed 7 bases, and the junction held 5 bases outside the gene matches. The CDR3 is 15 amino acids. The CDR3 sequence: CASSSLTGGNSPLHF. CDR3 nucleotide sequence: TGTGCCAGCAGCTCGTTGACAGGGGGAAATTCACCCCTCCACTTT.

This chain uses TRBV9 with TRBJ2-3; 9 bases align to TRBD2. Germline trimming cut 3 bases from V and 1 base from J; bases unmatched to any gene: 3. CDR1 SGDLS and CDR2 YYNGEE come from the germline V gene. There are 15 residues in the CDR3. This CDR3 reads CASSASGVGTDTQYF. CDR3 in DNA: TGTGCCAGCAGCGCTAGCGGGGTAGGCACAGATACGCAGTATTTT.

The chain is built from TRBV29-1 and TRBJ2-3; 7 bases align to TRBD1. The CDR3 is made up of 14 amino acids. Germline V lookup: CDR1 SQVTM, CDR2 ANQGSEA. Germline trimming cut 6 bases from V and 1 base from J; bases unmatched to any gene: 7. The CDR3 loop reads CSVDGDSRTDTQYF. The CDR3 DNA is TGCAGCGTAGACGGGGACAGCCGCACAGATACGCAGTATTTT.

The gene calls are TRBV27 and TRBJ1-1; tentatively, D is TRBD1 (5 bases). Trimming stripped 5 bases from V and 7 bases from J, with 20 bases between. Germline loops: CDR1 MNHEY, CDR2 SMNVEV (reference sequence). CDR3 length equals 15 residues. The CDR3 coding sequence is TGTGCCAGCAGTAGGGTAAACGGGGCGGGGGGTGAAGCTTTCTTT. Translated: CASSRVNGAGGEAFF.

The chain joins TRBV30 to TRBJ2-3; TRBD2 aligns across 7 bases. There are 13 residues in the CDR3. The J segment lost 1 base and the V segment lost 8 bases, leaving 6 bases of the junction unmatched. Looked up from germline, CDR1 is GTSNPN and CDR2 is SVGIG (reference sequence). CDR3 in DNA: TGTGCCCAACCCCTAGCGGGCACAGATACGCAGTATTTT. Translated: CAQPLAGTDTQYF.

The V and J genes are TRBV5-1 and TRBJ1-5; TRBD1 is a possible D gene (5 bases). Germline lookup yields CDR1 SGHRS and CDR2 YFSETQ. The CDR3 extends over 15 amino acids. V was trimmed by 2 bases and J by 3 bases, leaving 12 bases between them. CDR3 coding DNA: TGCGCCAGCAGCTTCGACGACAGTTACAATCAGCCCCAGCATTTT. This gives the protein CASSFDDSYNQPQHF.

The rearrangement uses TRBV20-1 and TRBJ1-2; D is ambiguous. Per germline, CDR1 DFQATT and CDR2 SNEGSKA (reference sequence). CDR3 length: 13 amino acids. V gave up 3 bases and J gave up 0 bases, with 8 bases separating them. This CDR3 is CSASLRTNYGYTF. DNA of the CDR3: TGCAGTGCTAGTTTGCGGACTAACTATGGCTACACCTTC.

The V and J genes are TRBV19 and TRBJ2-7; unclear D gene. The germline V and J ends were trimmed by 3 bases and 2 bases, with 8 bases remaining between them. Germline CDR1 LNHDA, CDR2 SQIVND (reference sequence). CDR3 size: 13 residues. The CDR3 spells CASSIDTPYEQYF. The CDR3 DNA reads TGTGCCAGTAGTATTGATACTCCCTACGAGCAGTACTTC.

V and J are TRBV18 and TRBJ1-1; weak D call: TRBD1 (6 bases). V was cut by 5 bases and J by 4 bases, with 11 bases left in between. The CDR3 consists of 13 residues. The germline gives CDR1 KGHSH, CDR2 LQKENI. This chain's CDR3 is CASSSTGSTEAFF. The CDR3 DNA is TGTGCCAGCTCATCCACAGGGAGCACTGAAGCTTTCTTT.

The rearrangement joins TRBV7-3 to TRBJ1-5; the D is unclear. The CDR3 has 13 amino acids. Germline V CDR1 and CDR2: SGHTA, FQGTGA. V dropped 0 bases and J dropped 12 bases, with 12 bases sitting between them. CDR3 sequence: CASSLTLGGYQHF. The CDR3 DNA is TGTGCCAGCAGCTTAACGTTAGGAGGGTACCAGCATTTT.

CDR3 nucleotides: TGTGCCAGCAGTGAGCAGGCGGCAGGGGGCGGCTACACCTTC. Translating it yields CASSEQAAGGGYTF. The chain combines TRBV6-1 with TRBJ1-2; 8 bases are a match to TRBD1. Trimming cost V 3 bases and J 8 bases; bases outside gene matches: 8. Germline lookup yields CDR1 MNHNS and CDR2 SASEGT. This CDR3 is 14 amino acids long.

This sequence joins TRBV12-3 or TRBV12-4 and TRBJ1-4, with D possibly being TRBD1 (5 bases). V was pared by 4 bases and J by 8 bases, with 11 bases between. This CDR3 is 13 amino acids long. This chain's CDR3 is CASSSLGTEKLFF. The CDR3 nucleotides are TGTGCCAGCAGTTCCCTAGGGACGGAAAAACTGTTTTTT.